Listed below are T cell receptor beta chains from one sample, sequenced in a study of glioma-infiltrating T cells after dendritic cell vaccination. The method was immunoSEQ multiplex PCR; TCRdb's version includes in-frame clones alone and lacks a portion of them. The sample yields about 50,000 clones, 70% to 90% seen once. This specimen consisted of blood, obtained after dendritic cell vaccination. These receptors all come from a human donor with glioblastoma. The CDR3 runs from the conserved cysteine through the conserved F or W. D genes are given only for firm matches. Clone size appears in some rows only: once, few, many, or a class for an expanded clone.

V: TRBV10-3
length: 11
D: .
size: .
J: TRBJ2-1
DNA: TGTGCCATCAGTGACACTACTGAGAAGTTCTTC
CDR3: CAISDTTEKFF

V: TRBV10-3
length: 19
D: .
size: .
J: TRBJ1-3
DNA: TGTGCCATCAGTGTGTGGGAGGGGTTCACAGGGAACTCTGGAAACACCATATATTTT
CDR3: CAISVWEGFTGNSGNTIYF

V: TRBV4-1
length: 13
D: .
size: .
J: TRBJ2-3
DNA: TGCGCCAGCAGCCCGCGGGATGGAGATACGCAGTATTTT
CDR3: CASSPRDGDTQYF

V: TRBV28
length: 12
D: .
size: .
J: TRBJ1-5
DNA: TGTGCCAGCAGTTTGGGGAGTCAGCCCCAGCATTTT
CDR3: CASSLGSQPQHF

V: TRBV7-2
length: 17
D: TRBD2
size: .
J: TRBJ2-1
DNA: TGTGCCAGCAGCTTCGCCACGGGACTAGCGGGGTACAATGAGCAGTTCTTC
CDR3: CASSFATGLAGYNEQFF

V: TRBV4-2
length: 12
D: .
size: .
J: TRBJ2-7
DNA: TGTGCCAGCAGCCAAGCTTCCTACGAGCAGTACTTC
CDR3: CASSQASYEQYF

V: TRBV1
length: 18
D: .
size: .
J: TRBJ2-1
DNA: TGCACCAGCAGCCAAAGCCTTGTAGGGGCGGGACCCTACAATGAGCAGTTCTTC
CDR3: CTSSQSLVGAGPYNEQFF

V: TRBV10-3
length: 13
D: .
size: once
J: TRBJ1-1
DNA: TGTGCCATCCGGGGAAGGGAAAACACTGAAGCTTTCTTT
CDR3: CAIRGRENTEAFF

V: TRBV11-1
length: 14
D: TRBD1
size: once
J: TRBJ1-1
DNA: TGTGCCAGCAGCTTAGTATCAGGGGGCACTGAAGCTTTCTTT
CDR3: CASSLVSGGTEAFF

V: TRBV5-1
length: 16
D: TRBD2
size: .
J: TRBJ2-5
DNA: TGCGCCAGCAGCTCCCCTAGCGGGAGGTACCAAGAGACCCAGTACTTC
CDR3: CASSSPSGRYQETQYF

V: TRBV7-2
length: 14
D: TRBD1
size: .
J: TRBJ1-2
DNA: TGTGCCAGCAGCTCTCCGGGACAGGGGGGTGGCTACACCTTC
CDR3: CASSSPGQGGGYTF

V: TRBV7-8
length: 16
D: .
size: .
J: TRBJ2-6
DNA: TGTGCCAGCAGCCTCTTGACGGGCTCTGGGGCCAACGTCCTGACTTTC
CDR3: CASSLLTGSGANVLTF

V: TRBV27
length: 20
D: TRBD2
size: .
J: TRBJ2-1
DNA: TGTGCCAGCACCACCCTCAGACTAGCGGTCCAGAGGGGCTCCTACAATGAGCAGTTCTTC
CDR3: CASTTLRLAVQRGSYNEQFF

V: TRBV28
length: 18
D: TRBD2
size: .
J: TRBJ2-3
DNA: TGTGCCAGCAGTTTATCCCCCCCGGGAGGCTCTAGCACAGATACGCAGTATTTT
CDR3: CASSLSPPGGSSTDTQYF

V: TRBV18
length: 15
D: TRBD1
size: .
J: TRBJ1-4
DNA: TGTGCCAGCTCACCCCGGACAGGGTCGGATGAAAAACTGTTTTTT
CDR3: CASSPRTGSDEKLFF

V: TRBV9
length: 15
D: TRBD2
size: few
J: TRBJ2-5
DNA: TGTGCCAGCACCCCGTGGGCTAGCGGGAGTGAGACCCAGTACTTC
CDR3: CASTPWASGSETQYF

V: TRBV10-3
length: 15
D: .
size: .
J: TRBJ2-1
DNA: TGTGCCATCAAAGCGGGCGACAGGGACTACAATGAGCAGTTCTTC
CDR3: CAIKAGDRDYNEQFF

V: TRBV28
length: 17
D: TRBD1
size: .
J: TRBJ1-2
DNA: TGTGCCAGCAGTTTCCTCACAACAGGGGCGACGGGCTATGGCTACACCTTC
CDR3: CASSFLTTGATGYGYTF

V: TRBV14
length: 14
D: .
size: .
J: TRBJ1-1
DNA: TGTGCCAGCAGCCGGAACAGGGAAAGCACTGAAGCTTTCTTT
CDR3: CASSRNRESTEAFF

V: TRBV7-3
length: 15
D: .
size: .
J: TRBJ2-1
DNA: TGTGCCAGCAGCTTAATTAAATCTTCCGAGGGTGAGCAGTTCTTC
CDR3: CASSLIKSSEGEQFF

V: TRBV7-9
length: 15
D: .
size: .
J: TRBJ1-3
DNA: TGTGCCAGCAGCTTAGCTCTAGGGGATGGAAACACCATATATTTT
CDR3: CASSLALGDGNTIYF

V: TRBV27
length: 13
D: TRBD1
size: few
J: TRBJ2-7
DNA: TGTGCCAGCAGTTACGGACAGGGTTACGAGCAGTACTTC
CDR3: CASSYGQGYEQYF

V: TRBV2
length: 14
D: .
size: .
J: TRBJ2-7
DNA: TGTGCCAGCAGCAAGACAGGTACGCGCCACGAGCAGTACTTC
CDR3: CASSKTGTRHEQYF

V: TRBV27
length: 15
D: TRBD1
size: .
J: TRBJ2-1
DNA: TGTGCCAGCAGTTTGGGGACAGGTCCCGTGGGTGAGCAGTTCTTC
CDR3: CASSLGTGPVGEQFF

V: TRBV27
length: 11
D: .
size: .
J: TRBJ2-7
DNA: TGTGCCAGCCCGGTGGAGTACGAGCAGTACTTC
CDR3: CASPVEYEQYF

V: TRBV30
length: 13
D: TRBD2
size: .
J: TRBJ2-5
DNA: TGTGCCTGGAGTAGGGGCGGGAGTGGGACCCAGTACTTC
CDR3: CAWSRGGSGTQYF

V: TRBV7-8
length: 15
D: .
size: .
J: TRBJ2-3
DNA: TGTGCCAGCAGCCACATGCCCCTTAGCACAGATACGCAGTATTTT
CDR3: CASSHMPLSTDTQYF

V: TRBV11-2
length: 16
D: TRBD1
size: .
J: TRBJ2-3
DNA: TGTGCCAGCAGCTTAGATATAACAGGGGGCCTAGATACGCAGTATTTT
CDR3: CASSLDITGGLDTQYF

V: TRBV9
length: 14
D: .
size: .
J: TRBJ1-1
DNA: TGTGCCAGCAGCGTAGGACAATTGAACACTGAAGCTTTCTTT
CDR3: CASSVGQLNTEAFF

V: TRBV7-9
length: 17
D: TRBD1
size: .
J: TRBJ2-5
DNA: TGTGCCAGCAGCCGAAACTGGGACAGAGCCCCCGAAGAGACCCAGTACTTC
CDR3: CASSRNWDRAPEETQYF

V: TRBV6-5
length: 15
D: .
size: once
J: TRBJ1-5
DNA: TGTGCCAGCAGTTACACCGTTCAGGGGAATCAGCCCCAGCATTTT
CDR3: CASSYTVQGNQPQHF

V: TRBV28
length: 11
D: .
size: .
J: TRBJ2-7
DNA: TGTGCCAGCAGTCCTCGTTACGAGCAGTACTTC
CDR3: CASSPRYEQYF

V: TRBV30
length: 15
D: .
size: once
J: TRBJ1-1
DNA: TGTGCCTGGGCGAGCCCCCGGACACCTTACACTGAAGCTTTCTTT
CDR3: CAWASPRTPYTEAFF

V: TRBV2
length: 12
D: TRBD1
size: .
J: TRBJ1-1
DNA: TGTGCCAGCAGAGGGACAGCAGATGAAGCTTTCTTT
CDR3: CASRGTADEAFF

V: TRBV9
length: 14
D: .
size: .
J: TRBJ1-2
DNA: TGTGCCAGCAGCCCGGCGGTCCGGGTCTTTGGCTACACCTTC
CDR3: CASSPAVRVFGYTF

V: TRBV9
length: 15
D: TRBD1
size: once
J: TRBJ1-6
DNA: TGTGCCAGCAGCGGGTTGACAGGGGCTAATTCACCCCTCCACTTT
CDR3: CASSGLTGANSPLHF

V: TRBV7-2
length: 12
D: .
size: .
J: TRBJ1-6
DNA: TGTGCCAGCAGCTTAGGTGGGGGGACCCTCCACTTT
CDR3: CASSLGGGTLHF